This T cell receptor beta chain was observed in a study of T cell responses to AZD1222 COVID-19 vaccine. Study outcomes and limitations: Regions 160-218 and 743-854 dominated among vaccine-associated CD4 TCRs spanning spike. Within unmutated variant regions lay the reported targets of nearly half of spike-specific TCRs.

The CDR3 contains 13 residues. J gave up 5 bases and V 5 bases, and 3 bases lay outside the gene matches. Per germline, CDR1 SGDLS and CDR2 YYNGEE. Some clones are missing from TCRdb's copy, which holds only in-frame ones; the method was immunoSEQ multiplex PCR. The data show 68,000 or so clones, 88% seen once. This clone was detected only once. What it binds is unknown. The V call is TRBV9, the J call TRBJ2-3; 9 nucleotides agree with TRBD1. The source of this sequence is an adult in good health. This sample comprised peripheral blood, obtained on day 0 of AZD1222 vaccination. CDR3 loop: CASRQGAQDTQYF. CDR3 bases: TGTGCCAGCAGACAGGGGGCTCAAGATACGCAGTATTTT. Together with reference TRBV9 and TRBJ2-3, the CDR3 gives the full variable domain: DSGVTQTPKHLITATGQRVTLRCSPRSGDLSVYWYQQSLDQGLQFLIQYYNGEERAKGNILERFSAQQFPDLHSELNLSSLELGDSALYFCASRQGAQDTQYFGPGTRLTVL.